These 11 T cell receptor beta chains came from one sample sequenced in a study of CD8 T cells in ankylosing spondylitis. TCRdb reanalysed the 5' RACE reads using MiXCR and keeps one entry per CDR3 protein. The table shows about 42,000 distinct CDR3 sequences, with 3.5% to 4% occurring only once. Sample: blood, either unsorted or a sorted T cell fraction (not recorded which). The receptors derive from a female donor with ankylosing spondylitis or in good health (not recorded which).

This clonotype was detected ten times or more. This chain connects TRBV9 to TRBJ2-2; TRBD2 is a possible D gene (6 bases). The CDR3 has 14 residues. CDR1 is SGDLS, CDR2 YYNGEE, per germline. V lost 0 bases to trimming and J lost 4 bases, with 7 bases between them. CDR3 residues: CASSVDGGTGELFF. CDR3 nucleotides: TGTGCCAGCAGCGTAGACGGGGGCACCGGGGAGCTGTTTTTT.

This clonotype was counted ten times or more. The V gene is TRBV9, the J gene TRBJ2-1; the match to TRBD2 covers 8 bases. This CDR3 region has 16 residues. Looked up from germline, CDR1 is SGDLS and CDR2 is YYNGEE. J gave up 8 bases and V 3 bases, and 13 bases lay outside the gene matches. CDR3 protein: CASSDGVGGGLHEQFF. In nucleotides, the CDR3 is TGTGCCAGCAGCGACGGTGTCGGGGGGGGTCTACATGAGCAGTTCTTC.

The sample holds many counts of this clonotype. V usage is TRBV9 and J usage is TRBJ2-1; the D gene is possibly TRBD2 (5 bases). The CDR3 has 16 residues. The germline V gene encodes CDR1 SGDLS and CDR2 YYNGEE. V dropped 3 bases and J dropped 4 bases, with 17 bases sitting between them. Written as DNA, the CDR3 is TGTGCCAGCAGCGCACTGATCGGGGTTGCGTACAATGAGCAGTTCTTC. This codes for CASSALIGVAYNEQFF.

This clonotype was seen a few times. The chain has TRBV9 and TRBJ2-2, with D perhaps TRBD1 or TRBD2 (5 bases each). This CDR3 spans 16 amino acids. From germline, CDR1 is SGDLS and CDR2 YYNGEE. Trimming cost V 0 bases and J 2 bases, with 11 bases left between them. The CDR3 DNA reads as TGTGCCAGCAGCGTAGCGGTGGGGGTAAACACCGGGGAGCTGTTTTTT. As protein: CASSVAVGVNTGELFF.

This clonotype was seen ten or more times. The rearrangement uses TRBV9 and TRBJ2-5; possibly TRBD1 for D (5 bases). V lost 1 base and J 5 bases, leaving 15 bases between the germline ends. CDR1 and CDR2 (germline): SGDLS, YYNGEE. The CDR3 loop spans 15 amino acids. The CDR3 sequence is CASSVNSGPLETQYF. The CDR3 DNA sequence: TGTGCCAGCAGCGTAAACTCAGGGCCCCTGGAGACCCAGTACTTC.

This clonotype was recorded at least ten times. The CDR3 protein is CASSVGTTAPSNEQYF. The CDR3 DNA reads TGTGCCAGCAGCGTAGGGACTACCGCACCTTCCAACGAGCAGTACTTC. This sequence joins TRBV9 and TRBJ2-7; TRBD2 might be the D (6 bases). CDR3 length: 16 amino acids. CDR1 is SGDLS and CDR2 is YYNGEE in the germline V gene. The V end lost 0 bases, the J end lost 5 bases, and 18 bases lay between the germline ends. The whole variable domain, remainder taken from reference TRBV9 and TRBJ2-7, is DSGVTQTPKHLITATGQRVTLRCSPRSGDLSVYWYQQSLDQGLQFLIQYYNGEERAKGNILERFSAQQFPDLHSELNLSSLELGDSALYFCASSVGTTAPSNEQYFGPGTRLTVT.

This clonotype is medium-sized in the sample. This chain connects TRBV9 to TRBJ2-2; D gene unclear. Trimming cost V 3 bases and J 1 base, with 7 bases left between them. CDR1 is SGDLS and CDR2 is YYNGEE in the germline V gene. This CDR3 has 14 amino acids. The CDR3 sequence is CASSGVGNTGELFF. In DNA, the CDR3 is TGTGCCAGCAGCGGGGTCGGGAACACCGGGGAGCTGTTTTTT.

In its sample, this clonotype was seen many times. The V call is TRBV9, the J call TRBJ1-3; D is possibly TRBD1 (6 bases). Per the germline V gene, CDR1 is SGDLS and CDR2 is YYNGEE. This CDR3 is 15 amino acids long. V gave up 5 bases and J gave up 6 bases, with 18 bases separating them. CDR3 nucleotide sequence: TGTGCCAGCAGTTTGGGGACAACTCCAGAAAACACCATATATTTT. Amino acids: CASSLGTTPENTIYF.

This clonotype was seen ten or more times. This chain connects TRBV9 to TRBJ2-7; D is unclear. The germline V and J ends were trimmed by 0 bases and 2 bases, with 12 bases remaining between them. Germline CDR1 SGDLS, CDR2 YYNGEE. There are 15 residues in the CDR3. Here the CDR3 DNA reads TGTGCCAGCAGCGTAGGGGTAGGCCGAACCTACGAGCAGTACTTC. This sequence encodes CASSVGVGRTYEQYF.

This clonotype was seen repeatedly, ten times or more. The chain combines TRBV9 with TRBJ2-5; D is unresolved. Between the trimmed V and J ends, which lost 4 bases and 5 bases, there was a span of 15 bases. From germline, CDR1 is SGDLS and CDR2 YYNGEE. CDR3 length: 14 residues. The CDR3, as DNA: TGTGCCAGCAGCCGTAGTGGGGATTCGGAGACCCAGTACTTC. This sequence encodes CASSRSGDSETQYF.

At least ten counts were recorded for this clonotype. The rearrangement joins TRBV9 to TRBJ1-2; TRBD1 might be the D (6 bases). Between the trimmed V and J ends, which lost 3 bases and 7 bases, there was a span of 10 bases. CDR1 is SGDLS, CDR2 YYNGEE, per germline. This CDR3 spans 12 amino acids. CDR3 coding DNA: TGTGCCAGCAGCGGTCAGGGGTCTGGCTACACCTTC. It encodes CASSGQGSGYTF.